These 10 T cell receptor beta chains originate from one sample sequenced in a study of blood T cells in healthy people across ages. It was with a sample-barcoded 5' primer and a J-beta primer mix that a second PCR of roughly 7 to 12 cycles was run. TCRdb passed the 5' RACE reads through MiXCR, listing each CDR3 protein once. The sample carries 1.5 million to 2 million distinct CDR3 sequences, 28% recorded once. Sequencing used blood. The receptors here all came from a woman aged 30 to 39 in good health.

This clonotype was counted only a few times. The chain combines TRBV3-1 with TRBJ1-2, with D unresolved. The ends were cut back, 5 bases at V and 8 bases at J, with 12 bases in the middle. CDR1 LGHDT and CDR2 YNNKEL come from the germline V gene (reference sequence). This CDR3 is built from 12 residues. DNA of the CDR3: TGTGCCAGCAGCGGGAAGGGCGGGGGCTACACCTTC. Its protein product is CASSGKGGGYTF.

As regards this clonotype: A read error may be the cause here, since a much bigger clone is one base away. The V call is TRBV6-5, the J call TRBJ2-1; D possibly corresponds to TRBD2 (6 bases). CDR1 is MNHEY and CDR2 is SVGAGI in the germline V gene. There are 15 residues in the CDR3. Trimming pared 6 bases from V and 6 bases from J, leaving 18 bases between. The CDR3 loop is CASRSSGLIINEQFF. The DNA for the CDR3 is TGTGCCAGCAGGTCCTCGGGACTCATTATCAATGAGCAGTTCTTC.

Comment on this clonotype: A single base separates this from a much larger clone, so it may be a read error. This CDR3 is CSAWGGQQETQFF. The CDR3, as DNA: TGCAGTGCTTGGGGCGGACAGCAAGAGACCCAGTTCTTC. V is TRBV20-1 and J is TRBJ2-5; a weak D match, TRBD1 (6 bases). Near its end, the DNA agrees better with TRBJ2-1, so the J call may be wrong. The CDR3 is 13 residues long. The germline CDR1 and CDR2 sequences are DFQATT and SNEGSKA (reference sequence).

The sample holds a few counts of this clonotype. The chain has TRBV3-1 and TRBJ1-2, with 8 bases that match TRBD1. V dropped 3 bases and J dropped 2; count of bases not matched to a gene: 5. There are 15 residues in the CDR3. The germline V gene encodes CDR1 LGHDT and CDR2 YNNKEL (reference sequence). CDR3 amino acids: CASSQLAGGNYGYTF. The CDR3 nucleotides are TGTGCCAGCAGCCAGTTGGCAGGGGGCAACTATGGCTACACCTTC.

The gene calls are TRBV10-1 and TRBJ2-3; TRBD1 agrees at 7 bases. V gave up 3 bases and J gave up 2 bases; unmatched junction bases: 14. The CDR3 length is 18 residues. Germline V gene sequence: CDR1 WNHNN, CDR2 SYGVQD (reference sequence). DNA of the CDR3: TGCGCCAGCAGTGATTCAGGGGGTCGGGACAGATACACAGATACGCAGTATTTT. Amino acids: CASSDSGGRDRYTDTQYF.

The chain uses TRBV10-3 and TRBJ2-7; D may be TRBD1 (6 bases). V was pared by 5 bases and J by 3 bases, with 14 bases between. Germline CDR1 and CDR2: ENHRY and SYGVKD. The length of the CDR3 is 14 residues. The CDR3 loop is CAISFGAGVYEQYF. The CDR3 region has the DNA TGTGCCATCAGTTTTGGGGCAGGGGTCTACGAGCAGTACTTC.

A few counts support this clonotype. The chain couples TRBV20-1 to TRBJ2-1, with 12 bases identical to TRBD2. This CDR3 contains 15 residues. Germline assignment: CDR1 DFQATT and CDR2 SNEGSKA (reference sequence). V shed 5 bases and J 10 bases; nucleotides not matched to a gene: 12. Here the CDR3 reads CSAGASGGAIREQFF. The DNA for the CDR3 is TGCAGTGCTGGAGCTAGCGGGGGGGCCATAAGAGAGCAGTTCTTC.

The rearrangement links TRBV9 to TRBJ2-1; TRBD1 or TRBD2 may be the D gene (5 bases each). The CDR3 spans 16 residues. V was shortened by 0 bases and J by 6 bases, with 16 bases between the two germline ends. The V gene's germline CDR1 is SGDLS and CDR2 YYNGEE. CDR3 DNA: TGTGCCAGCAGCGTAGGTCCCGGGACGCGGGCCAATGAGCAGTTCTTC. Protein: CASSVGPGTRANEQFF.

There are a few counts of this clonotype. The chain is built from TRBV2 and TRBJ2-5, with TRBD2 as a possible D gene (5 bases). Germline values: CDR1 SNHLY, CDR2 FYNNEI. The ends were cut back, 7 bases at V and 2 bases at J, with 14 bases in the middle. The CDR3 runs to 14 residues. The CDR3 here is CASMAGKRQETQYF. The CDR3 coding sequence is TGTGCCAGCATGGCCGGGAAGCGGCAAGAGACCCAGTACTTC.

Concerning this clonotype: A much larger clone lies a single base off, so this may be a read error. The conserved phenylalanine or tryptophan normally closing the CDR3 is absent here, so this likely arose from a read error. J is TRBJ2-4 and V is TRBV7-2, with a possible D match to TRBD2 (6 bases). The J call may be in error: the DNA end matches TRBJ2-7 better. CDR1 and CDR2 (germline): SGHTA, FQGNSA. CDR3 length: 15 amino acids. The CDR3 DNA reads as TGTGCCAGCAGCTTATCGGCATCGGGAGTCTACGAGCAGTACTCC. This codes for CASSLSASGVYEQYS.